The following is a TCR beta chain sequence with its context. What this receptor recognizes is not known. No base-level quality is on record; no much larger clone is a single base apart. Inclusive of the bounding cysteine and phenylalanine, the CDR3 is 13 residues long. Of the read, only the CDR3 DNA is kept; its 39 bases are in frame from base 1. For CDR1 and CDR2, the germline V gene lists MNHEY and SVGAGI. Relative to germline, V is 6 bases shorter and J is 0 bases shorter, with 8 bases between their ends. The data were taken from a study of cytomegalovirus exposure and HLA in healthy donors (dated by TCRdb to the late 2010s). For the wider study: According to a later analysis, one platform produced both the roughly 120 validation repertoires and the 666 repertoires of the first cohort. The study was designed to test whether signatures of past pathogen exposure could be identified by cataloging public T cell receptors. To predict cytomegalovirus infection status, the study brought together high-throughput TCR immunosequencing, statistical association of individual TCRs with disease status, and machine learning. Along with the roughly 710-subject first cohort, a separate validation cohort of more than 90 different subjects was used. Here is what the overall study found, with its caveats: Subsequent analysis determined that TCRs grouped into clusters in the first cohort also showed a tendency toward co-occurrence across the 130 or so validation repertoires, and 94% of cluster scores exceeded 0. The study gave a list of some 150 TCR beta chains associated with cytomegalovirus. Cytomegalovirus status was reported to be diagnosed by the classifier with high specificity and sensitivity in both the original and validation cohorts. A few of the identified cytomegalovirus-associated TCR beta chains were confirmed in vitro to be specific for cytomegalovirus antigens. Most TCR sequences were observed very rarely across donors, whereas some public TCRs were present in many individuals. All 120 or so repertoires were used to score co-occurrence in the validation cohort in a later analysis, because that analysis had no HLA typing for the cohort. It was suggested by the authors that the approach could potentially be generalized to other disease states and immunological phenotypes.

The donors belonged to the validation cohort of over a hundred subjects, which was separate from the roughly 670-subject first cohort. Library prep was done by the immunoSEQ multiplex PCR assay. Under the source paper's analysis protocol: To diagnose cytomegalovirus status from the catalog of TCR beta chain sequences, a statistical classification framework was built. Entries here come from immuneACCESS through TCRdb and include only in-frame sequences with V and J called. Some clones fail to appear in such tables; in the studies checked, an unresolved V gene covers under half of the shortfall, and the cause of the remainder is unknown. That table is the source of V, J and clone size, and D and trimming were worked out from the DNA. Present in this sample are approximately 100,000 clones, over 85% of which were seen just once. The ten largest account for approximately 1.1% of the sample.

Sequencing was carried out using PBMCs. The rearrangement joined TRBV6-5 to TRBJ1-2, with an unclear D gene assignment. This sequence was found in a woman aged 25 to 45 in good health and CMV-seropositive. The CDR3 loop reads CASSQDSNYGYTF. The sequenced DNA is TGTGCCAGCAGCCAGGACTCTAACTATGGCTACACCTTC.